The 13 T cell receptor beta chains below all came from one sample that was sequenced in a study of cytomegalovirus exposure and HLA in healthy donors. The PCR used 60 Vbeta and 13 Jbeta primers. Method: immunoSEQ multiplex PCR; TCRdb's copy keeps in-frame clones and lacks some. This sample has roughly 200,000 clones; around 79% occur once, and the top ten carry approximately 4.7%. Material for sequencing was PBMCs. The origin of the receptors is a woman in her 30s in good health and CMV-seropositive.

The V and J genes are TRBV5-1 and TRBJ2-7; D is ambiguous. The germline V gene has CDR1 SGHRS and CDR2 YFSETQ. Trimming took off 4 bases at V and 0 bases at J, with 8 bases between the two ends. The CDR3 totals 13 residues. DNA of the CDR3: TGCGCCAGCAGCCCAGACAACTCCTACGAGCAGTACTTC. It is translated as CASSPDNSYEQYF.

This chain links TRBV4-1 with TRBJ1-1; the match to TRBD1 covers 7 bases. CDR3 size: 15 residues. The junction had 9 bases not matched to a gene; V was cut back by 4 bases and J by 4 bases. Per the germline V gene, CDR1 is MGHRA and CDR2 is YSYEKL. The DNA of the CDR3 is TGCGCCAGCAGCCTCCGGGACAGCCGCATCACTGAAGCTTTCTTT. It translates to CASSLRDSRITEAFF.

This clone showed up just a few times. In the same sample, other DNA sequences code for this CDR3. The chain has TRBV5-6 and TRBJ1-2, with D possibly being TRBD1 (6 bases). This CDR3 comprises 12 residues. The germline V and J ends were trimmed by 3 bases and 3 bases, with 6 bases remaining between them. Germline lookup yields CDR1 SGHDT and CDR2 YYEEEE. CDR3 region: CASSSGDYGYTF. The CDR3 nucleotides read TGTGCCAGCAGCTCAGGGGACTATGGCTACACCTTC.

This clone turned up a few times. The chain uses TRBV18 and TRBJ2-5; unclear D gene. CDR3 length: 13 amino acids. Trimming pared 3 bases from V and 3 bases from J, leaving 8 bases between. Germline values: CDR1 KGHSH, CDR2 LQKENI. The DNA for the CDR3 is TGTGCCAGCTCACCCGTGGCGGAAGAGACCCAGTACTTC. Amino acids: CASSPVAEETQYF.

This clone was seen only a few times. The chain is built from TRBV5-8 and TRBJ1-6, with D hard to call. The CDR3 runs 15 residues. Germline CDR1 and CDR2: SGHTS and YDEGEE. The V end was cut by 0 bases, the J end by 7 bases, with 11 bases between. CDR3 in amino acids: CASSLEELINSPLHF. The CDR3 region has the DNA TGTGCCAGCAGCTTGGAAGAACTCATAAATTCACCCCTCCACTTT.

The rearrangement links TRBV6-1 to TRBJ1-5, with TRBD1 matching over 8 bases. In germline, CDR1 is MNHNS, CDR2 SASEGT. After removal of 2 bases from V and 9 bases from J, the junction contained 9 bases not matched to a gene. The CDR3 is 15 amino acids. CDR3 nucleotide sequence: TGTGCCAGCAGTGAATCTGACAGGGGCCTCTGGCCCCAGCATTTT. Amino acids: CASSESDRGLWPQHF.

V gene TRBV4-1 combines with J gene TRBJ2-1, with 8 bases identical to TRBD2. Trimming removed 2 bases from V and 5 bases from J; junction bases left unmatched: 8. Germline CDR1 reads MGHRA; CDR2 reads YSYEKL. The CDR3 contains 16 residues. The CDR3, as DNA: TGCGCCAGCAGCCAAATTATAGCGGGGATAGACAATGAGCAGTTCTTC. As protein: CASSQIIAGIDNEQFF.

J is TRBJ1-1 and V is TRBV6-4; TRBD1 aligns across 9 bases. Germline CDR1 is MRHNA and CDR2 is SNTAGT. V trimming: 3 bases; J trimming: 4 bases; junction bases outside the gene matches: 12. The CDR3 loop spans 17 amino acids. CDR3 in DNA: TGTGCCAGCAGTGATACCGTACAGGGGGCGCGTCCCACTGAAGCTTTCTTT. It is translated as CASSDTVQGARPTEAFF.

CDR3 residues: CASSRQGGIHEQYF. The CDR3 DNA follows: TGTGCCAGCAGTAGACAGGGTGGAATCCACGAGCAGTACTTC. The chain links TRBV27 to TRBJ2-7; 7 nucleotides agree with TRBD1. Per the germline V gene, CDR1 is MNHEY and CDR2 is SMNVEV (reference sequence). Unmatched junction bases numbered 9, after V lost 5 bases and J lost 5 bases. This CDR3 has 14 amino acids.

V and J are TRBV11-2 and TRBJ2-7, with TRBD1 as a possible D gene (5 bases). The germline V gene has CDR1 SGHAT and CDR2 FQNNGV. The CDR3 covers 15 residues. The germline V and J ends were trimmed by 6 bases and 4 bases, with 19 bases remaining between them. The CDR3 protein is CASSHNLDSDYEQYF. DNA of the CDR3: TGTGCCAGCAGTCATAACCTCGACAGTGATTACGAGCAGTACTTC.

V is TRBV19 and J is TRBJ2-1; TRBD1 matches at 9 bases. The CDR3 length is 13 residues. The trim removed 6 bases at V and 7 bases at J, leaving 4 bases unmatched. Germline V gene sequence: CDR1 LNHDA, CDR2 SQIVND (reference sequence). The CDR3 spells CASRRQGENEQFF. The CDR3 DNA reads TGTGCCAGTAGACGACAGGGGGAGAATGAGCAGTTCTTC.

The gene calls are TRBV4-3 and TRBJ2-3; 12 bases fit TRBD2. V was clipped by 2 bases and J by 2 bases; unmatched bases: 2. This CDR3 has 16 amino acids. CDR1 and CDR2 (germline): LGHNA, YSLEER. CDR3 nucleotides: TGCGCCAGCAGCCAAACTAGCGGGGGGATCACAGATACGCAGTATTTT. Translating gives CASSQTSGGITDTQYF.

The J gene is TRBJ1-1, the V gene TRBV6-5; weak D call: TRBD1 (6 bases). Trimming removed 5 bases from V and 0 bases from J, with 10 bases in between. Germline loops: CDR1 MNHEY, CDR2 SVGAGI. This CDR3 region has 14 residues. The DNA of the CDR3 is TGTGCCAGCAGTAGACAGGAATTGAACACTGAAGCTTTCTTT. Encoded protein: CASSRQELNTEAFF.